Listed here is a single T cell receptor beta chain. Its target is unknown. Germline V CDR1 and CDR2: DFQATT, SNEGSKA (reference sequence). This CDR3 region has 15 residues. Trimming removed 3 bases from V and 4 bases from J; junction bases left unmatched: 8. The sample originates from a study of vaccination and CD4 T cells after COVID-19. Cultured CD4+ T-cell DNA underwent Oncomine TCR Beta short-read sequencing. TCRdb reanalysed the PCR reads using MiXCR and keeps one entry per CDR3 protein. The sample consists of about 18,000 distinct CDR3 sequences, roughly 42% of them appearing once. Treatment reported: roughly 10-day PBMC culture with coronavirus spike peptide pools or control peptides (ViraFEST assay).

This clonotype originated in a human donor who had recovered from COVID-19. The chain couples TRBV20-1 to TRBJ2-1; 8 bases match TRBD2. The sequenced sample was CD4+ T cells from blood, cultured in vitro, obtained before SARS-CoV-2 vaccination. CDR3: CSARGGGPLYNEQFF. DNA of the CDR3: TGCAGTGCTAGGGGCGGGGGGCCCCTTTACAATGAGCAGTTCTTC.